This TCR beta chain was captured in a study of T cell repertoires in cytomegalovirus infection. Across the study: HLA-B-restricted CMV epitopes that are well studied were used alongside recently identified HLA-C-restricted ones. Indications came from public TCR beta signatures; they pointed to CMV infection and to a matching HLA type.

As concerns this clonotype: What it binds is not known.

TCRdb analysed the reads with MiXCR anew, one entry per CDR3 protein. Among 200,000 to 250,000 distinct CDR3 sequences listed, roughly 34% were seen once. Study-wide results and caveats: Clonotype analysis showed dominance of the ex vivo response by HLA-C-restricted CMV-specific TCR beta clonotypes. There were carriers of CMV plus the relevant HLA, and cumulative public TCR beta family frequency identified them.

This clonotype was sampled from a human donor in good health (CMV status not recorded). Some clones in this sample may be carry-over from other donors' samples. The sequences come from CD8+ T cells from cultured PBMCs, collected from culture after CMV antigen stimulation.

CDR3: CASSLGLAGFQETQYF. The CDR3 DNA is TGTGCCAGCAGCCTGGGACTAGCGGGGTTCCAAGAGACCCAGTACTTC. The chain has TRBV11-2 and TRBJ2-5; 13 nucleotides line up with TRBD2. V trimming: 5 bases; J trimming: 1 base; junction bases outside the gene matches: 4. CDR1 is SGHAT and CDR2 is FQNNGV in the germline V gene. This CDR3 has 16 amino acids.